Sequencing of this TCR beta chain was carried out in a study of CD8 T cells in Susac syndrome (dated by TCRdb to 2018 to 2020). Background for the entire study: Whether CD8+ T cell activation and differentiation in Susac syndrome was antigen driven was tested using repertoire sequencing.

About this clonotype itself: Its recognized antigen is unknown. No base quality values were provided; no much bigger clone lies one nucleotide off.

Peripheral blood CD8+ and CD4+ T cells from healthy donors, Susac syndrome patients and multiple sclerosis patients were profiled by high-throughput TCR beta sequencing. The multiple sclerosis controls were treatment-naive patients who had stable or active relapsing-remitting disease and met the revised McDonald criteria. CD8+ TEMRA cells were enriched by FACS, while bulk CD8+ and CD4+ T cells were purified by magnetic negative isolation. Blood was drawn into EDTA tubes, processed within 24 hours, and PBMCs were isolated by density gradient centrifugation. PBMCs destined for TCR sequencing were cryopreserved in liquid nitrogen and later thawed in a 37 °C water bath. Purity of sorted or isolated CD4+, CD8+ and CD8+ TEMRA cells was at least 90%. RNA was extracted using the RNeasy kit, and about 0.5 to 1 ug of the RNA was reverse transcribed with random hexamers. The immunoSEQ multiplex PCR assay, covering 54 Vbeta and 13 Jbeta segments, was used to amplify TCR beta CDR3 regions. To correct PCR amplification bias, a synthetic template baseline was used for both primer optimization and computational correction. The study's processing was this. Only productive sequences were kept, with reads annotated to V, D and J genes according to IMGT and analyzed in immunoSEQ Analyzer. To calculate clonality, Shannon entropy was normalized by log2 of the number of productive unique sequences and then subtracted from one. For each patient and control, public and private clones were evaluated among the 100 most prevalent clones. Clones were defined as Susac-specific when absent from the healthy and MS cohorts, from some 1,100 published viral clones and from other ImmuneACCESS disease sequences. TCRdb cleaned the public reads at Q25 with fastp, built clones with MiXCR and kept in-frame beta chains. One record per CDR3 amino acid sequence lists the most common genes and DNA. What appears here as the V and J calls and clone size reflects TCRdb's work, not the paper's. The sample table shows about 200,000 distinct CDR3 sequences, and around 95% are seen once. The ten largest account for 0.082% of the sample.

What the authors observed across the whole study: The number of individuals in the TCR sequencing and HLA analysis was acknowledged as relatively small.

The germline V gene (reference sequence) specifies GTSNPN as CDR1 and SVGIG as CDR2. V is shortened by 0 bases, J by 5 bases, and the region joining them spans 13 bases. The CDR3 numbers 14 residues from cysteine through phenylalanine. The read is trimmed to its CDR3 DNA, 42 bases read in frame from base 1. This clonotype was sampled from a human donor with multiple sclerosis. The sequencing input was CD4+ T cells from PBMCs. Recombination linked TRBV30 to TRBJ2-5, and the D gene may be TRBD2, 6 bases matching. The CDR3 reads CAWSVLGGMETQYF. The bases read TGTGCCTGGAGTGTACTCGGGGGTATGGAGACCCAGTACTTC.